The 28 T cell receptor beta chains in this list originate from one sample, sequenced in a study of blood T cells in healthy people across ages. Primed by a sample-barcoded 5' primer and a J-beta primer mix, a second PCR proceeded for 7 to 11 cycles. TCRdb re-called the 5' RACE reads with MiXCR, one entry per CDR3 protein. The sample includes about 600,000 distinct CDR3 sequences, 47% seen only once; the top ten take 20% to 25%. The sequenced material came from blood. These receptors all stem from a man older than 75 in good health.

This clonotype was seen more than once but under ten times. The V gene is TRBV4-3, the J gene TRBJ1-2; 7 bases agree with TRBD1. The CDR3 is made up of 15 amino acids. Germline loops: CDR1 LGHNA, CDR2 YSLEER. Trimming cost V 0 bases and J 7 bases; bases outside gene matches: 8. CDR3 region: CASSQEGTVPSGYTF. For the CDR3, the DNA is TGCGCCAGCAGCCAAGAAGGGACAGTCCCGTCTGGCTACACCTTC.

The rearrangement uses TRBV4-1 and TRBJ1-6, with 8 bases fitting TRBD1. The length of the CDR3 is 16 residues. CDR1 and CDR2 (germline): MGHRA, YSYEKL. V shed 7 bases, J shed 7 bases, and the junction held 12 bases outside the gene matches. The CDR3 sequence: CASTIQAGQENSPLHF. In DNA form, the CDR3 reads TGCGCCAGCACCATCCAGGCGGGACAGGAGAATTCACCCCTCCACTTT.

The CDR3 nucleotides are TGCAGCGTTGAAGATGCAGAGAACTATGGCTACACCTTC. Protein sequence: CSVEDAENYGYTF. This chain uses TRBV29-1 with TRBJ1-2, with D unclear. Germline values: CDR1 SQVTM, CDR2 ANQGSEA. V was shortened by 0 bases and J by 2 bases, with 7 bases between the two germline ends. CDR3 length: 13 residues.

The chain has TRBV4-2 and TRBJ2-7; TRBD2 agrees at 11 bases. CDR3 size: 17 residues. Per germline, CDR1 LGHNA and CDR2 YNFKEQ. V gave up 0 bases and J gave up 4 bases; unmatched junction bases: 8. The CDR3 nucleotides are TGTGCCAGCAGCCAAGATCCCCTGACTAGCGGGAAGTACGAGCAGTACTTC. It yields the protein CASSQDPLTSGKYEQYF.

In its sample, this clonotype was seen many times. CDR3: CASTLWAGAINEQYF. DNA of the CDR3: TGTGCCAGCACCCTTTGGGCAGGGGCGATCAACGAGCAGTACTTC. The V call is TRBV12-3 or TRBV12-4, the J call TRBJ2-7, with TRBD1 as a possible D gene (6 bases). Trimming pared 7 bases from V and 5 bases from J, leaving 21 bases between. The CDR3 contains 15 residues.

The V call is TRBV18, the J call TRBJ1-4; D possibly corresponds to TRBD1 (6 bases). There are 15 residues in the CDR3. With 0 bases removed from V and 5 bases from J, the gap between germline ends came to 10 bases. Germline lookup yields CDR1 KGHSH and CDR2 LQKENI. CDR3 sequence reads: CASSPPQGSNEKLFF. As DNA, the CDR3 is TGTGCCAGCTCACCACCGCAGGGGTCAAATGAAAAACTGTTTTTT.

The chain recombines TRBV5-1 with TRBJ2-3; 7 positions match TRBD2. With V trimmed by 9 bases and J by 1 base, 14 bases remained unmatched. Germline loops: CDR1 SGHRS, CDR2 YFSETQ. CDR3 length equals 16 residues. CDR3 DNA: TGCGCCACCGGCCCGGGGCGGGGAGGGGGCACAGATACGCAGTATTTT. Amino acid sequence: CATGPGRGGGTDTQYF.

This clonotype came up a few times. Written as DNA, the CDR3 is TGCAGTGCGGCCTGGACAGGGAGGTCCTACGAGCAGTACTTC. Protein sequence: CSAAWTGRSYEQYF. The rearrangement joins TRBV20-1 to TRBJ2-7; TRBD1 matches at 8 bases. The CDR3 has 14 amino acids. Losses at the gene ends were 6 bases for V and 1 base for J; bases not matched to a gene: 8. Germline CDR1 reads DFQATT; CDR2 reads SNEGSKA (reference sequence).

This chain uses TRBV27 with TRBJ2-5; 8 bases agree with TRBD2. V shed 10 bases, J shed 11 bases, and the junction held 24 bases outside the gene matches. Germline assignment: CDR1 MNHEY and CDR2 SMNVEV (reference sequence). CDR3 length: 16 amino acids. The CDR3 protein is CAISQLREGEHNEQYF. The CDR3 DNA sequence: TGTGCCATCTCACAGTTACGGGAGGGTGAACACAATGAGCAGTACTTC.

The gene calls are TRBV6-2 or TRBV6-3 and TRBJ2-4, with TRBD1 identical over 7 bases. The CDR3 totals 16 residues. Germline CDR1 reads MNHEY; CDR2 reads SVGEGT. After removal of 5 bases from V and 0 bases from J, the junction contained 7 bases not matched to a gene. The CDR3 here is CASSTDRRIAKNIQYF. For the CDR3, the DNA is TGTGCCAGCAGTACGGACAGGCGGATAGCCAAAAACATTCAGTACTTC.

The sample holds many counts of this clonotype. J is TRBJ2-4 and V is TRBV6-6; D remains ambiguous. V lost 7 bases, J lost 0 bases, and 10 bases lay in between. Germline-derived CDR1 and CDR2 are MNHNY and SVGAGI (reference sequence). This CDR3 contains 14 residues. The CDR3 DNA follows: TGTGCCAGCACCCCGAGCTTAGCCAAAAACATTCAGTACTTC. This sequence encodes CASTPSLAKNIQYF.

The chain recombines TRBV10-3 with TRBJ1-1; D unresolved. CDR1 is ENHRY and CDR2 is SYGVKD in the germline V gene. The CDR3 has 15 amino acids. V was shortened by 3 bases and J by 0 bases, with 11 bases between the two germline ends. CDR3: CAISDPRTLNTEAFF. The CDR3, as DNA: TGTGCCATCAGTGACCCGAGAACCCTGAACACTGAAGCTTTCTTT.

The CDR3 sequence: CASQPNTDTQYF. The CDR3 nucleotides are TGTGCCAGCCAACCTAACACAGATACGCAGTATTTT. The chain joins TRBV12-3 or TRBV12-4 to TRBJ2-3; D is undetermined. The V end was cut by 8 bases, the J end by 2 bases, with 8 bases between. The CDR3 totals 12 residues.

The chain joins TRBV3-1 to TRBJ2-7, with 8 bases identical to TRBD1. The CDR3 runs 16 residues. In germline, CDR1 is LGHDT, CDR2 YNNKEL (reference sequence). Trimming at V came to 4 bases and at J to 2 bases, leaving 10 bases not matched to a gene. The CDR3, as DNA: TGTGCCAGCAGCCGTCACTTGACAGGGGAAACCTACGAGCAGTACTTC. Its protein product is CASSRHLTGETYEQYF.

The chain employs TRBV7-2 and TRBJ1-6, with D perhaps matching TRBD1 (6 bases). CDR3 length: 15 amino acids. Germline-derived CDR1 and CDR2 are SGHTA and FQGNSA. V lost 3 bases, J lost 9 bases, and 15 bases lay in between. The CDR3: CASSLSGTLSSPLHF. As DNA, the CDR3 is TGTGCCAGCAGCTTGTCCGGGACATTGAGTTCACCCCTCCACTTT.

Here the CDR3 DNA reads TGCGCCAGCAGCTGGACGGGGGGGTCGTCGGATACGCAGTATTTT. The encoded protein is CASSWTGGSSDTQYF. This chain connects TRBV5-1 to TRBJ2-3; TRBD2 matches at 8 bases. The CDR3 loop spans 15 amino acids. V was pared by 3 bases and J by 6 bases, with 9 bases of the junction left unmatched. The germline V gene encodes CDR1 SGHRS and CDR2 YFSETQ.

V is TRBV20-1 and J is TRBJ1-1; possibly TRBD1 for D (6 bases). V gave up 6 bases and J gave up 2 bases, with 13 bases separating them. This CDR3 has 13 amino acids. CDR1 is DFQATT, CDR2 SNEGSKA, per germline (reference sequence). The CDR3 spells CSARDIRNTEAFF. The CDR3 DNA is TGCAGTGCACGGGACATCCGTAACACTGAAGCTTTCTTT.

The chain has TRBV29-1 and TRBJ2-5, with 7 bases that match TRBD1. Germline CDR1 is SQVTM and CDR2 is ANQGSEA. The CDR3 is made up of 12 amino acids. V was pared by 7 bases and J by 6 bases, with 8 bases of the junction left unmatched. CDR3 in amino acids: CSAERGPQTQYF. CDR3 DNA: TGCAGCGCCGAGAGGGGGCCACAGACCCAGTACTTC. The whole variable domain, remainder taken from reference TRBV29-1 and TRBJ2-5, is SAVISQKPSRDICQRGTSLTIQCQVDSQVTMMFWYRQQPGQSLTLIATANQGSEATYESGFVIDKFPISRPNLTFSTLTVSNMSPEDSSIYLCSAERGPQTQYFGPGTRLLVL.

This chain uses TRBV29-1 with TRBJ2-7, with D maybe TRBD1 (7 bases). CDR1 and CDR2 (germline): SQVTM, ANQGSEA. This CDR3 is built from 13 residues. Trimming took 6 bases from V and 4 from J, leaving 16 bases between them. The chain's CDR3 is CSVGQEGSYEQYF. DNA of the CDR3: TGCAGCGTCGGACAGGAGGGCTCATACGAGCAGTACTTC.

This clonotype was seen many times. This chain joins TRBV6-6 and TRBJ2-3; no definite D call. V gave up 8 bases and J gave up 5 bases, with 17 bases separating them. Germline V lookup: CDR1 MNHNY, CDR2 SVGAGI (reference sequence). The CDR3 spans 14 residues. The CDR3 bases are TGTGCCAGCGTGTGGTCCGGTCCGGGAGATACGCAGTATTTT. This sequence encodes CASVWSGPGDTQYF.

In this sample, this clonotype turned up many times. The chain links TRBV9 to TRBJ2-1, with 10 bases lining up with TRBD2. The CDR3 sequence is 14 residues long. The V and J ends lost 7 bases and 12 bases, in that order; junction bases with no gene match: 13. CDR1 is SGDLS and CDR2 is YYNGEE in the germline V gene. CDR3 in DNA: TGTGCCAGCCGGACTAGCGGCTCCTCAGGTGTGCAGTTCTTC. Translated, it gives CASRTSGSSGVQFF.

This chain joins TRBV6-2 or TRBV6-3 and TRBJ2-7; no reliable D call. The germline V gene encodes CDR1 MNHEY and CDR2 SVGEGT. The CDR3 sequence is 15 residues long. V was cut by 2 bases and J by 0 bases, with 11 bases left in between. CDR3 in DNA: TGTGCCAGCAGTTACCCCGGACGGTCCTCCTACGAGCAGTACTTC. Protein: CASSYPGRSSYEQYF.

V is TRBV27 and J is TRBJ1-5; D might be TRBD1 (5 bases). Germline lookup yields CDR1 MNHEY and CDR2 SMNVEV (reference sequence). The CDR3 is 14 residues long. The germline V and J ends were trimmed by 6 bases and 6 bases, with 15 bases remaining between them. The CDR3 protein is CASSLEGTSQPQHF. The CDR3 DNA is TGTGCCAGCAGCTTGGAGGGGACCAGTCAGCCCCAGCATTTT.

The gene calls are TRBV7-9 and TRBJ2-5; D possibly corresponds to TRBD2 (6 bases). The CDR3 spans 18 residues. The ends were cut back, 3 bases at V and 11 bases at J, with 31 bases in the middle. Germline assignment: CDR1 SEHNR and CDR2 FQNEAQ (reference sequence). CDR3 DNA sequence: TGTGCCAGCAGCTTGTTGGCAGGAGACGGGGGAAACTACGATGAGCAGTACTTC. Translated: CASSLLAGDGGNYDEQYF.

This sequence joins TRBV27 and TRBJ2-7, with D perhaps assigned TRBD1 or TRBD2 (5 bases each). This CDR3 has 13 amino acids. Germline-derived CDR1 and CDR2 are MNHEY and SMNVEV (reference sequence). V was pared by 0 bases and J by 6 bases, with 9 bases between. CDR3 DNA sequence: TGTGCCAGCAGTTTATCTTGGGGGTTCGAGCAGTACTTC. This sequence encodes CASSLSWGFEQYF.

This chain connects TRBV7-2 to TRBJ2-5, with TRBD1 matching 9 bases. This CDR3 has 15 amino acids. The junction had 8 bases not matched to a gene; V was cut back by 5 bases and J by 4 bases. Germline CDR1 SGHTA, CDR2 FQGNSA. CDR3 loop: CASSPGTGFRETQYF. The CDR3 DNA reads TGTGCCAGCAGCCCCGGGACAGGGTTTCGAGAGACCCAGTACTTC.

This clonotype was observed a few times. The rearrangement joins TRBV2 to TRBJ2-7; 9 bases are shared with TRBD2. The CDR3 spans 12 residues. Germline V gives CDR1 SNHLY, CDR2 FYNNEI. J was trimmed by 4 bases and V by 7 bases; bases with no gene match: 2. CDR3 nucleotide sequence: TGTGCCAGCACTAGCGGGATGTACGAGCAGTACTTC. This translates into CASTSGMYEQYF.

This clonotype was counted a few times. The CDR3: CASSQWAVPHEQYF. CDR3 sequence (DNA): TGTGCCAGCAGCCAATGGGCCGTGCCCCACGAGCAGTACTTC. The chain recombines TRBV3-1 with TRBJ2-7; D call uncertain. The CDR3 contains 14 residues. Trimming shortened V by 2 bases and J by 5 bases, and 13 bases separated the two germline ends. Per germline, CDR1 LGHDT and CDR2 YNNKEL (reference sequence).